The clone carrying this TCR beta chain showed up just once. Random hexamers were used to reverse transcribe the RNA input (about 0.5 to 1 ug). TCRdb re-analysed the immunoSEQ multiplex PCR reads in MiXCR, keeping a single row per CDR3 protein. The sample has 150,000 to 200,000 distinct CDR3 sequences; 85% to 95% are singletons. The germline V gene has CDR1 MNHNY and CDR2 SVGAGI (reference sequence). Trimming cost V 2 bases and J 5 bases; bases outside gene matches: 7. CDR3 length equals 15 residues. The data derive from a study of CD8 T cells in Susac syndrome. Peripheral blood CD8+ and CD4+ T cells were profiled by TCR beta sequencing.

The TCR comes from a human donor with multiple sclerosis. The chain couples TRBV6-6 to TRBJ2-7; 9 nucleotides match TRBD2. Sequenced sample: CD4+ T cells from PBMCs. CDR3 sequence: CASSYRLAGLDEQYF. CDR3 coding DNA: TGTGCCAGCAGTTACAGGCTAGCGGGGCTTGACGAGCAGTACTTC.